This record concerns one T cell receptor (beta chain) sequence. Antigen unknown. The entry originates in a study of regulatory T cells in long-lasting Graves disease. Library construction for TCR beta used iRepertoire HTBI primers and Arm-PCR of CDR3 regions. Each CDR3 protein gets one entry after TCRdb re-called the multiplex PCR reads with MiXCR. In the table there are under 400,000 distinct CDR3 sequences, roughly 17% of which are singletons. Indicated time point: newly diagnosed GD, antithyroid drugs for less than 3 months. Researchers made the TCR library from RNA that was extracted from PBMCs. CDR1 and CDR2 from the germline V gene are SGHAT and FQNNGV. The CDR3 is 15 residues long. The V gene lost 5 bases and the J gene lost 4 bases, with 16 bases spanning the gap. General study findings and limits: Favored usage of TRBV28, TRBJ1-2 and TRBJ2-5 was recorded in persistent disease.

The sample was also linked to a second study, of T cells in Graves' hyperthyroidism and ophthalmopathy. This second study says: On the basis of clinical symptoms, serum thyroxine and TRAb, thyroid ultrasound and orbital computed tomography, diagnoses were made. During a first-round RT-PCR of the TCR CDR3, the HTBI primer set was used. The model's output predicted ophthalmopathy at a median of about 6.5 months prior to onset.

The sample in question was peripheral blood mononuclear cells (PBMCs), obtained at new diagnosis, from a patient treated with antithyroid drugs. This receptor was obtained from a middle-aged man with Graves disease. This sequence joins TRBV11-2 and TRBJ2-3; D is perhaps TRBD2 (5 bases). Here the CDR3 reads CASSHPGIRADTQYF. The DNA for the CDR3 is TGTGCCAGCAGCCACCCCGGGATTAGGGCAGATACGCAGTATTTT.